This TCR beta chain is drawn from a study of cytomegalovirus exposure and HLA in healthy donors. Study as a whole: Unique TCRs numbering some 80 million, obtained from HLA-typed donors, made up an early data release. Study results and caveats: Reports state that TCR beta sequences accurately predicted most subjects' HLA-A and HLA-B alleles. Immune exposure data for these donors was limited to CMV serostatus.

The ends lost 2 bases at V and 2 bases at J; junction bases unmatched: 4. From germline, CDR1 is GTSNPN and CDR2 SVGIG (reference sequence). The CDR3 consists of 14 residues. 60 Vbeta and 13 Jbeta primers were used in PCR. Using immunoSEQ multiplex PCR, the repertoire was profiled, and TCRdb retains in-frame clones only, with some absent. The table includes 100,000 or so clones, approximately 81% detected once. In regard to this clone: No antigen is known for it.

Sequenced material: PBMCs. The TCR sequence derives from a young man in good health and CMV-seronegative. The chain combines TRBV30 with TRBJ2-7; TRBD2 aligns across 9 bases. The CDR3 region has the DNA TGTGCCTGGAGTATCGTAGCGGGGGCCTACGAGCAGTACTTC. Its translation: CAWSIVAGAYEQYF.